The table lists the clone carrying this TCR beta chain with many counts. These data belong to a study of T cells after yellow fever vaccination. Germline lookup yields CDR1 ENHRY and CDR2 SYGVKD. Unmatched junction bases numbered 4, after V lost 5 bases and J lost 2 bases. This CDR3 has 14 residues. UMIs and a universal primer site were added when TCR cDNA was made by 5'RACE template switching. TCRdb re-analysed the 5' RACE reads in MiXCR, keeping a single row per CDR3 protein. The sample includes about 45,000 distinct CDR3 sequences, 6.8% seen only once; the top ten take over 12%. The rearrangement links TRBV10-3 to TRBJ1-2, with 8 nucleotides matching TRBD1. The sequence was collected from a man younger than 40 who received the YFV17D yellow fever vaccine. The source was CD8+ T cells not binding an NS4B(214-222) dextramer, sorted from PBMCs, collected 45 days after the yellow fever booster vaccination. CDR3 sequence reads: CAISPGGSNYGYTF. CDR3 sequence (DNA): TGTGCCATCAGTCCAGGGGGCTCCAACTATGGCTACACCTTC.